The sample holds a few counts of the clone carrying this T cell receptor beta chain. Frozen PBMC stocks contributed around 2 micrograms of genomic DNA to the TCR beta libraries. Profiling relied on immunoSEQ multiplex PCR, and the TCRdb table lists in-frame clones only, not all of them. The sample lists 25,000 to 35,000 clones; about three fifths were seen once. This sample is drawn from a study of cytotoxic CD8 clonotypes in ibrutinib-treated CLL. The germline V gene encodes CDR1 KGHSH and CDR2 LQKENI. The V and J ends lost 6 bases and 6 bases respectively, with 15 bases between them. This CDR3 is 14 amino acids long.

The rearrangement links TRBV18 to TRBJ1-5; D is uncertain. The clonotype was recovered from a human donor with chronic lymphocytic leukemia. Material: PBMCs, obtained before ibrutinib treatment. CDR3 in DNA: TGTGCCAGCTCGGTTATGGGCGGCGCTCAGCCCCAGCATTTT. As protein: CASSVMGGAQPQHF.